These 20 T cell receptor beta chains originate from one sample sequenced in a study of cytomegalovirus exposure and HLA in healthy donors. The PCR had 60 Vbeta and 13 Jbeta primers. Assay used: immunoSEQ multiplex PCR; TCRdb lists only in-frame clones, some missing. In the table there are fewer than 250,000 clones, 82% of which are singletons. Sequencing used PBMCs. Receptor source: a man in his forties in good health and CMV-seropositive.

The chain has TRBV18 and TRBJ2-7; D is possibly TRBD1 (6 bases). The CDR3 has 15 amino acids. V was pared by 6 bases and J by 0 bases, with 15 bases between. Germline lookup yields CDR1 KGHSH and CDR2 LQKENI. CDR3 sequence: CASSLQGDSSYEQYV. The CDR3 region has the DNA TGTGCCAGCTCGTTACAGGGAGACAGCTCCTACGAGCAGTACGTC.

The chain couples TRBV7-3 to TRBJ2-2, with 10 bases identical to TRBD2. Trimming took 5 bases from V and 7 from J; bases not matched to a gene: 10. Germline CDR1 reads SGHTA; CDR2 reads FQGTGA. This CDR3 contains 16 residues. The CDR3 here is CASSLSGRALGGELFF. CDR3 DNA sequence: TGTGCCAGCAGCCTAAGCGGGAGGGCCCTCGGCGGGGAGCTGTTTTTT. Combining the CDR3 with reference TRBV7-3 and TRBJ2-2 gives the whole variable domain GAGVSQTPSNKVTEKGKYVELRCDPISGHTALYWYRQSLGQGPEFLIYFQGTGAADDSGLPNDRFFAVRPEGSVSTLKIQRTERGDSAVYLCASSLSGRALGGELFFGEGSRLTVL.

V and J are TRBV29-1 and TRBJ1-3; a possible D gene is TRBD1 (6 bases). Germline loops: CDR1 SQVTM, CDR2 ANQGSEA. This CDR3 region has 14 residues. The V and J ends lost 2 bases and 4 bases respectively, with 12 bases between them. The CDR3 reads CSVETGTDGNTIYF. The CDR3 DNA follows: TGCAGCGTTGAAACAGGGACGGACGGAAACACCATATATTTT.

V and J are TRBV6-6 and TRBJ1-1; 9 bases line up with TRBD1. Per germline, CDR1 MNHNY and CDR2 SVGAGI (reference sequence). The CDR3 loop spans 14 amino acids. Losses at the gene ends were 2 bases for V and 8 bases for J; bases not matched to a gene: 6. Written as DNA, the CDR3 is TGTGCCAGCAGTTACGGACAGGGGCTGGGCGAAGCTTTCTTT. Its translation: CASSYGQGLGEAFF.

CDR3 in amino acids: CATSRDRRGAAEAFF. The CDR3, as DNA: TGTGCCACCAGCAGAGATAGGAGGGGTGCGGCTGAAGCTTTCTTT. This chain joins TRBV15 and TRBJ1-1; a weak D match, TRBD1 (5 bases). Trimming cost V 0 bases and J 6 bases, with 14 bases left between them. Germline values: CDR1 LNHNV, CDR2 YYDKDF (reference sequence). The CDR3 spans 15 residues.

V and J are TRBV2 and TRBJ1-5, with D perhaps TRBD1 (6 bases). Germline CDR1 reads SNHLY; CDR2 reads FYNNEI. The CDR3 sequence is 15 residues long. Between the trimmed V and J ends, which lost 5 bases and 1 base, there was a span of 12 bases. CDR3 nucleotide sequence: TGTGCCAGCAGTCCACAGGGTCGCAGCAATCAGCCCCAGCATTTT. Translation: CASSPQGRSNQPQHF.

Note on this clone: The sample has other DNA sequences that encode this CDR3 too. V is TRBV6-6 and J is TRBJ2-3; 11 bases are shared with TRBD2. The length of the CDR3 is 14 residues. The V and J ends lost 6 bases and 4 bases, in that order; junction bases with no gene match: 3. From germline, CDR1 is MNHNY and CDR2 SVGAGI (reference sequence). The CDR3 region is CASRTSGKPDTQYF. The CDR3 DNA reads TGTGCCAGCAGGACTAGCGGGAAACCAGATACGCAGTATTTT.

About this clone itself: Other DNA sequences in this sample translate to the same CDR3. The chain carries TRBV6-1 and TRBJ1-5; no firm D call. V was trimmed by 3 bases and J by 9 bases, leaving 9 bases between them. The CDR3 is made up of 12 amino acids. Germline CDR1 is MNHNS and CDR2 is SASEGT. Here the CDR3 DNA reads TGTGCCAGCAGTGACGGTAGTAGGCCCCAGCATTTT. Translating it yields CASSDGSRPQHF.

A word on this clone: Other DNA sequences in this specimen translate into the identical CDR3. The rearrangement joins TRBV5-1 to TRBJ2-3; D perhaps matches TRBD2 (5 bases). Germline V gene data show CDR1 as SGHRS and CDR2 as YFSETQ. Trimming removed 0 bases at V and 3 bases at J, with 5 bases between. This CDR3 contains 13 residues. CDR3 in DNA: TGCGCCAGCAGCTTGGCGGGGACAGATACGCAGTATTTT. Protein sequence: CASSLAGTDTQYF.

The rearrangement joins TRBV6-1 to TRBJ2-2; 8 nucleotides match TRBD2. The germline V gene encodes CDR1 MNHNS and CDR2 SASEGT. The ends lost 2 bases at V and 3 bases at J; junction bases unmatched: 2. This CDR3 has 15 amino acids. CDR3 nucleotides: TGTGCCAGCAGTGAAACACTAGCGGACACCGGGGAGCTGTTTTTT. As protein: CASSETLADTGELFF.

V gene TRBV10-2 combines with J gene TRBJ2-1; 14 positions match TRBD2. The CDR3 is 20 amino acids. Germline CDR1 reads WSHSY; CDR2 reads SAAADI. The V and J ends lost 0 bases and 0 bases, in that order; junction bases with no gene match: 7. The CDR3 sequence is CASSESSRLAGGSSYNEQFF. The CDR3 DNA sequence: TGCGCCAGCAGTGAGTCGAGTCGACTAGCGGGAGGGAGCTCCTACAATGAGCAGTTCTTC.

This chain joins TRBV30 and TRBJ1-5; a possible D gene is TRBD1 (5 bases). This CDR3 contains 14 residues. V lost 2 bases to trimming and J lost 6 bases, with 14 bases between them. CDR1 is GTSNPN, CDR2 SVGIG, per germline (reference sequence). CDR3 sequence: CAWSLRGSGQPQHF. The CDR3 DNA reads TGTGCCTGGAGTTTGCGGGGCTCTGGTCAGCCCCAGCATTTT.

This clone has only one observation. The chain links TRBV15 to TRBJ1-2; no clear D gene. The CDR3 has 15 amino acids. Deletions cut 5 bases from V and 1 base from J, with 14 bases between. Germline loops: CDR1 LNHNV, CDR2 YYDKDF (reference sequence). The CDR3 sequence: CATSPNAAFNYGYTF. Written as DNA, the CDR3 is TGTGCCACCAGCCCCAATGCGGCGTTTAACTATGGCTACACCTTC.

This sequence joins TRBV9 and TRBJ1-1, with 8 bases lining up with TRBD1. Germline lookup yields CDR1 SGDLS and CDR2 YYNGEE. Trimming took 4 bases from V and 8 from J; bases not matched to a gene: 4. The CDR3 has 12 residues. Here the CDR3 DNA reads TGTGCCAGCAGCCAAAGGACAGGGGAAGCTTTCTTT. Translated: CASSQRTGEAFF.

V gene TRBV7-2 combines with J gene TRBJ2-1; 13 positions match TRBD2. Germline CDR1 and CDR2: SGHTA and FQGNSA. The J segment lost 14 bases and the V segment lost 0 bases, leaving 7 bases of the junction unmatched. The CDR3 has 15 residues. The CDR3 DNA follows: TGTGCCAGCAGCTTAGCAGGACTAGCGGGAGAAGAGAAGTTCTTC. Its protein is CASSLAGLAGEEKFF.

The chain recombines TRBV19 with TRBJ1-4; tentatively, D is TRBD1 (5 bases). Germline CDR1 reads LNHDA; CDR2 reads SQIVND (reference sequence). V gave up 3 bases and J gave up 7 bases, with 18 bases separating them. The length of the CDR3 is 16 residues. Written as DNA, the CDR3 is TGTGCCAGTAGTATTCCTCCGGGACTAATAGGTGAAAAACTGTTTTTT. Protein: CASSIPPGLIGEKLFF.

J is TRBJ2-7 and V is TRBV21-1; the table calls TRBD1, which could not be checked here. TRBV21-1 is a pseudogene segment. This CDR3 spans 17 amino acids. The CDR3 region is CASSKVEDRGYDHEQYV. In DNA, the CDR3 is TGTGCCAGCAGCAAAGTAGAGGACAGGGGTTATGATCACGAGCAGTACGTC.

This chain uses TRBV10-1 with TRBJ2-1; TRBD2 agrees at 9 bases. The trim removed 4 bases at V and 7 bases at J, leaving 11 bases unmatched. Germline V gene lookup returns CDR1 WNHNN and CDR2 SYGVQD (reference sequence). The CDR3 is 16 amino acids. The CDR3 coding sequence is TGCGCCAGCAGTGTGATCTGGACTAGCGATAGGAATGAGCAGTTCTTC. This gives the protein CASSVIWTSDRNEQFF.

Remarks on this clone: This specimen includes other DNA sequences encoding the same CDR3. The rearrangement joins TRBV10-1 to TRBJ2-7; 7 nucleotides match TRBD1. V lost 0 bases to trimming and J lost 6 bases; unmatched junction nucleotides: 2. Germline V lookup: CDR1 WNHNN, CDR2 SYGVQD (reference sequence). The CDR3 totals 13 residues. The CDR3 is CASSESTGSEQYF. Here the CDR3 DNA reads TGCGCCAGCAGTGAGTCGACAGGGAGCGAGCAGTACTTC.

This chain links TRBV4-1 with TRBJ2-7; 10 bases fit TRBD2. V was clipped by 0 bases and J by 1 base; unmatched bases: 3. The CDR3 spans 16 residues. Germline lookup yields CDR1 MGHRA and CDR2 YSYEKL. The CDR3 reads CASSQDGLAASYEQYF. The DNA of the CDR3 is TGCGCCAGCAGCCAAGATGGACTAGCGGCTTCCTACGAGCAGTACTTC.